These 18 T cell receptor beta chains came from one sample sequenced in a study of T cell repertoires in cytomegalovirus infection. These receptors have no known antigen. One entry per CDR3 protein results from TCRdb running MiXCR on the reads. Among about 770,000 distinct CDR3 sequences, 25% to 30% were seen once, and the ten largest hold under 15%. The source was cultured CD8+ T cells from PBMCs, collected from culture after CMV antigen stimulation. The receptor set was obtained from a human donor in good health (CMV status not recorded). Some clones in this sample may be carry-over from other donors' samples.

This clonotype was seen a handful of times. The chain is built from TRBV12-3 or TRBV12-4 and TRBJ1-4; D remains unclear. The CDR3 totals 16 residues. V lost 1 base to trimming and J lost 1 base, with 10 bases between them. The CDR3 DNA reads TGTGCCAGCAGTTTAGAGATGCCAGGAACTAATGAAAAACTGTTTTTT. Its protein product is CASSLEMPGTNEKLFF.

This clonotype was detected only a few times. The CDR3 region is CASSSPNLLAKNIQYF. The CDR3, as DNA: TGTGCCAGCAGTTCCCCAAATCTTTTGGCCAAAAACATTCAGTACTTC. The chain recombines TRBV27 with TRBJ2-4; no firm D call. CDR1 is MNHEY, CDR2 SMNVEV, per germline (reference sequence). Between the trimmed V and J ends, which lost 4 bases and 1 base, there was a span of 14 bases. The CDR3 sequence is 16 residues long.

V and J are TRBV27 and TRBJ2-2, with 9 bases fitting TRBD1. The CDR3 consists of 16 residues. The ends lost 5 bases at V and 6 bases at J; junction bases unmatched: 10. From germline, CDR1 is MNHEY and CDR2 SMNVEV (reference sequence). The CDR3 loop reads CASSLRDRVFAGELFF. The CDR3 DNA sequence: TGTGCCAGCAGTCTCCGGGACAGGGTCTTTGCCGGGGAGCTGTTTTTT.

The rearrangement uses TRBV19 and TRBJ1-1; the D gene is possibly TRBD1 (5 bases). CDR1 is LNHDA, CDR2 SQIVND, per germline (reference sequence). The CDR3 sequence is 13 residues long. The ends were cut back, 3 bases at V and 11 bases at J, with 16 bases in the middle. CDR3 DNA: TGTGCCAGTAGTATGGGGCCCAAGCAAGAGGCTTTCTTT. Encoded protein: CASSMGPKQEAFF.

This clonotype was seen more than once but under ten times. V is TRBV5-6 and J is TRBJ1-1; 11 bases match TRBD1. The CDR3 has 16 residues. V dropped 7 bases and J dropped 3; count of bases not matched to a gene: 11. The germline V gene has CDR1 SGHDT and CDR2 YYEEEE. The CDR3 loop is CASFRTGGPVDTEAFF. The CDR3 nucleotides are TGTGCCAGCTTCCGGACAGGGGGCCCCGTGGACACTGAAGCTTTCTTT.

This clonotype was counted a few times. The chain combines TRBV25-1 with TRBJ1-2, with D possibly matching TRBD1 (5 bases). The CDR3 consists of 17 residues. Germline CDR1 MGHDK, CDR2 SYGVNS. V lost 1 base and J lost 4, with 19 bases in between. The CDR3 nucleotides are TGTGCCAGCAGTGAATTTCGGGGGGACGGATCGGGCTATGGCTACACCTTC. Translation: CASSEFRGDGSGYGYTF.

This clonotype occurred a few times. The V gene is TRBV5-1, the J gene TRBJ2-1; D is possibly TRBD1 (6 bases). From germline, CDR1 is SGHRS and CDR2 YFSETQ. The V and J ends lost 2 bases and 8 bases respectively, with 17 bases between them. The CDR3 covers 15 residues. CDR3 amino acids: CASSFRDIANHEQFF. CDR3 nucleotides: TGCGCCAGCAGCTTCCGGGACATAGCGAACCATGAGCAGTTCTTC.

There are a few counts of this clonotype. The CDR3 nucleotides are TGTGCCAGCAGCGAGACTTCACTAGCGGGCCTTAATGAGCAGTTCTTC. This codes for CASSETSLAGLNEQFF. The chain recombines TRBV9 with TRBJ2-1; 9 positions match TRBD2. The CDR3 spans 16 residues. J lost 7 bases, V lost 3 bases, and 11 bases had no gene match. Germline V gives CDR1 SGDLS, CDR2 YYNGEE.

The V and J genes are TRBV3-1 and TRBJ2-3; D may match TRBD1 or TRBD2 (5 bases each). This CDR3 contains 15 residues. Trimming cost V 5 bases and J 1 base, with 13 bases left between them. Germline V gene data show CDR1 as LGHDT and CDR2 as YNNKEL (reference sequence). In DNA, the CDR3 is TGTGCCAGCAGCTCCCGGGGCATGGGCACAGATACGCAGTATTTT. This codes for CASSSRGMGTDTQYF.

The chain employs TRBV2 and TRBJ2-2, with unresolved D. This CDR3 region has 14 residues. Germline V gives CDR1 SNHLY, CDR2 FYNNEI. Trimming stripped 3 bases from V and 1 base from J, with 6 bases between. CDR3 nucleotides: TGTGCCAGCAGTGAGCCGGAGAACACCGGGGAGCTGTTTTTT. Protein product: CASSEPENTGELFF. Full variable domain (rest looked up from reference TRBV2 and TRBJ2-2): EPEVTQTPSHQVTQMGQEVILRCVPISNHLYFYWYRQILGQKVEFLVSFYNNEISEKSEIFDDQFSVERPDGSNFTLKIRSTKLEDSAMYFCASSEPENTGELFFGEGSRLTVL.

Written as DNA, the CDR3 is TGTGCCAGCAGCACTCCGGAAGGGGGAAACACCATATATTTT. Its translation: CASSTPEGGNTIYF. The genes are TRBV7-1 and TRBJ1-3; D ambiguous. TRBV7-1 is labeled an ORF, and its function is uncertain. Trimming took off 5 bases at V and 4 bases at J, with 12 bases between the two ends. The CDR3 contains 14 residues.

DNA for the CDR3: TGTGCCAGCAGCTCCGTGGGACAGGGGGCCGACACCGGGGAGCTGTTTTTT. It encodes CASSSVGQGADTGELFF. This chain connects TRBV7-8 to TRBJ2-2, with 12 bases that match TRBD1. J lost 3 bases, V lost 4 bases, and 6 bases had no gene match. The CDR3 is 17 residues long. The germline V gene encodes CDR1 SGHVS and CDR2 FQNEAQ.

This clonotype has a count of ten or more. The rearrangement links TRBV12-3 or TRBV12-4 to TRBJ1-6; D not resolved. The CDR3 covers 17 residues. V lost 1 base to trimming and J lost 12 bases, with 22 bases between them. CDR3 loop: CASSLVLPTGYEGPLHF. The CDR3 DNA reads as TGTGCCAGCAGTTTAGTCCTCCCTACCGGGTACGAAGGACCCCTCCACTTT.

This clonotype was seen a few times. The chain employs TRBV10-3 and TRBJ1-2, with TRBD1 as a possible D gene (5 bases). The CDR3 has 13 residues. Trimming left V 3 bases short and J 8 bases short, with 13 bases between. Looked up from germline, CDR1 is ENHRY and CDR2 is SYGVKD. The CDR3: CAISEDRQGGYTF. The CDR3 DNA follows: TGTGCCATCAGTGAAGACAGACAAGGCGGCTACACCTTC.

This clonotype appeared many times. The CDR3 region has the DNA TGTGCCAGCAGCTTAATCTTTGGGGACTATGGCTACACCTTC. Encoded protein: CASSLIFGDYGYTF. V and J are TRBV7-8 and TRBJ1-2; D unclear. With 2 bases removed from V and 3 bases from J, the gap between germline ends came to 10 bases. Germline V gene lookup returns CDR1 SGHVS and CDR2 FQNEAQ. This CDR3 region has 14 residues.

The chain uses TRBV7-8 and TRBJ2-7; D could derive from TRBD1 or TRBD2 (5 bases each). This CDR3 spans 14 amino acids. Trimming left V 3 bases short and J 2 bases short, with 11 bases between. The germline V gene has CDR1 SGHVS and CDR2 FQNEAQ. CDR3 protein: CASSFPGRTYEQYV. The CDR3 DNA sequence: TGTGCCAGCAGCTTCCCGGGACGGACCTACGAGCAGTACGTC.

The table lists this clonotype with a few counts. The J gene is TRBJ2-2, the V gene TRBV7-6; D is uncertain. This CDR3 has 11 residues. V was trimmed by 0 bases and J by 13 bases, leaving 6 bases between them. Germline-derived CDR1 and CDR2 are SGHVS and FNYEAQ. DNA for the CDR3: TGTGCCAGCAGCTTAGCAGGGTGGCTGTTTTTT. This translates into CASSLAGWLFF.

This chain links TRBV12-3 or TRBV12-4 with TRBJ1-4; tentative D call: TRBD1 (6 bases). The CDR3 totals 18 residues. Trimming removed 3 bases from V and 3 bases from J, with 20 bases in between. CDR3 sequence: CASSFILPRQAPNEKLFF. The DNA for the CDR3 is TGTGCCAGCAGTTTTATCCTCCCTCGACAGGCGCCTAATGAAAAACTGTTTTTT.